One sample yielded the 19 T cell receptor beta chains listed below, sequenced in a study of tumor and adjacent non-tumor tissue in lung cancer. This sample's RNA came from whole unsorted tissue. Distant lung tissue was collected more than 3 cm away from the tumor edge. Three rounds of nested PCR, following a modified ARM-PCR protocol, produced the TCRbeta library. Using its own MiXCR run on the multiplex PCR reads, TCRdb lists one record per CDR3 protein. The table lists about 86,000 distinct CDR3 sequences, roughly three quarters of them singletons, with 21% in the top ten. Sequenced sample: distant non-tumor lung tissue. All receptors come from a woman between 45 and 65 years old with non-small cell lung cancer.

This clonotype has more than one count but fewer than ten. Given a much more abundant clone one base away, this may be a read error. V gene TRBV28 combines with J gene TRBJ2-1; TRBD1 matches 11 bases. Per germline, CDR1 MDHEN and CDR2 SYDVKM. The CDR3 loop spans 14 amino acids. The V segment lost 5 bases and the J segment 8 bases; nucleotides outside the gene matches: 5. In DNA, the CDR3 is TGTGCCAGCAGTGGGACAGGGGGGGAACATGAGCAGTTCTTC. It codes for CASSGTGGEHEQFF. The variable domain in full, with the rest retrieved from reference TRBV28 and TRBJ2-1, is DVKVTQSSRYLVKRTGEKVFLECVQDMDHENMFWYRQDPGLGLRLIYFSYDVKMKEKGDIPEGYSVSREKKERFSLILESASTNQTSMYLCASSGTGGEHEQFFGPGTRLTVL.

Turning to this clonotype: This sequence may be a read error, since a much larger clone differs from it by one base. The J gene is TRBJ2-7, the V gene TRBV7-9; TRBD1 is a possible D gene (6 bases). Germline CDR1 SEHNR, CDR2 FQNEAQ (reference sequence). This CDR3 is built from 12 residues. Deletions cut 7 bases from V and 3 bases from J, with 10 bases between. In DNA form, the CDR3 reads TGTGCCAGCAACCAGGGGTTCTACGAGCAGTACTTC. Translated: CASNQGFYEQYF.

This clonotype was seen only a few times. A much larger clonotype is one base distant, so this may be a read error. The chain carries TRBV29-1 and TRBJ2-2, with D maybe TRBD1 (5 bases). The CDR3 runs to 13 residues. CDR1 and CDR2 from the germline V gene are SQVTM and ANQGSEA. CDR3 residues: CGVGPANTGELFF. CDR3 sequence (DNA): TGCGGCGTGGGGCCTGCGAACACCGGGGAGCTGTTTTTT.

As concerns this clonotype: The conserved phenylalanine or tryptophan normally closing the CDR3 is absent here, so this likely arose from a read error. The J gene is TRBJ2-2, the V gene TRBV4-1; a weak D match, TRBD2 (5 bases). The CDR3 consists of 17 residues. Per germline, CDR1 MGHRA and CDR2 YSYEKL. Trimming removed 0 bases at V and 7 bases at J, with 18 bases between. DNA of the CDR3: TGCGCCAGCAGCCAAGAAGGAACGGGAACTAAAATCGGGGAGCTGTTTTAT. This codes for CASSQEGTGTKIGELFY.

The rearrangement uses TRBV6-6 and TRBJ2-1; the D gene is possibly TRBD2 (6 bases). The germline V gene encodes CDR1 MNHNY and CDR2 SVGAGI (reference sequence). V dropped 11 bases and J dropped 7 bases, with 24 bases sitting between them. CDR3 length: 15 amino acids. Here the CDR3 DNA reads TGTGCCGGCAACTCCGGGAGACCTCTCGGTAATGAGCAGTTCTTC. Its protein is CAGNSGRPLGNEQFF.

Concerning this clonotype itself: Germline is not matched at one junction end, which may reflect a read error. The J gene is TRBJ2-1, the V gene TRBV11-3; 9 bases are a match to TRBD2. Germline V gives CDR1 SGHNT, CDR2 YENEEA. The CDR3 consists of 17 residues. The DNA for the CDR3 is TGTGCCAGCAACTTAGGGACTAGCAGCAGCTCTTACAACGAGCAGTTCTTC. It is translated as CASNLGTSSSSYNEQFF.

The chain joins TRBV12-3 or TRBV12-4 to TRBJ2-1, with D tentatively TRBD2 (5 bases). V was pared by 5 bases and J by 7 bases, with 18 bases between. This CDR3 is 15 amino acids long. CDR3 nucleotide sequence: TGTGCCAGCAGTACACCGGGATGGGGATCTAATGAGCAGTTCTTC. Translation: CASSTPGWGSNEQFF.

About this clonotype: An end of the junction differs from the germline gene, which may be a read error. The chain carries TRBV4-1 and TRBJ2-3; 7 nucleotides match TRBD1. CDR1 and CDR2 (germline): MGHRA, YSYEKL. The CDR3 totals 15 residues. The CDR3 sequence is CASSQDGQGTDRQYF. The CDR3 DNA reads as TGTGCCAGCAGCCAAGATGGGCAGGGGACAGATAGGCAGTATTTT.

As concerns this clonotype: At one end, the junction sequence differs from germline, possibly due to a read error. The chain carries TRBV12-3 or TRBV12-4 and TRBJ1-1, with D maybe TRBD1 (6 bases). This CDR3 spans 14 amino acids. CDR3: CASCLLGQNTEAFF. In nucleotides, the CDR3 is TGTGCCAGCTGTCTTCTTGGACAGAACACTGAAGCCTTCTTT.

The chain is built from TRBV20-1 and TRBJ2-1; D is uncertain. The end of the DNA is better explained by TRBJ2-7, so the J call may be wrong. Germline V gene sequence: CDR1 DFQATT, CDR2 SNEGSKA (reference sequence). The length of the CDR3 is 14 residues. CDR3 in amino acids: CSAGPVKKYNEQYF. For the CDR3, the DNA is TGCAGCGCTGGCCCTGTTAAAAAGTACAATGAGCAGTACTTC.

With regard to this clonotype: This may stem from a read error, because a much larger clone lies one nucleotide away. This sequence joins TRBV28 and TRBJ2-3; possibly TRBD2 for D (6 bases). There are 15 residues in the CDR3. The germline V gene encodes CDR1 MDHEN and CDR2 SYDVKM. The V and J ends lost 7 bases and 3 bases respectively, with 17 bases between them. CDR3 DNA sequence: TGTGCCAGCAAGATCGGGGGAGTTCTAACAGATACGCAGTATTTT. Translated: CASKIGGVLTDTQYF. The whole variable domain, filled in from reference TRBV28 and TRBJ2-3, reads DVKVTQSSRYLVKRTGEKVFLECVQDMDHENMFWYRQDPGLGLRLIYFSYDVKMKEKGDIPEGYSVSREKKERFSLILESASTNQTSMYLCASKIGGVLTDTQYFGPGTRLTVL.

Only a few counts were recorded for this clonotype. It is likely a read error, because the conserved phenylalanine at the end of the CDR3 is missing. The V call is TRBV11-2, the J call TRBJ2-7; D remains ambiguous. CDR1 and CDR2 (germline): SGHAT, FQNNGV. The CDR3 extends over 14 amino acids. In DNA form, the CDR3 reads TGTGGCAGCAGCTTAGTTAGGGATAGCTACGAGCAGTACCTC. Its protein is CGSSLVRDSYEQYL.

Comments on this clonotype: One base away lies a much larger clone, so this may be a sequencing read error. The chain combines TRBV4-1 with TRBJ2-1; 9 bases agree with TRBD1. With V trimmed by 4 bases and J by 14 bases, 6 bases remained unmatched. The germline CDR1 and CDR2 sequences are MGHRA and YSYEKL. The CDR3 extends over 12 amino acids. The CDR3 spells CASSLTGGQEFF. CDR3 in DNA: TGCGCCAGCAGCCTTACAGGGGGCCAGGAGTTCTTC.

This clonotype was counted once. The chain is built from TRBV12-3 or TRBV12-4 and TRBJ2-3, with D perhaps matching TRBD2 (5 bases). The CDR3 has 21 amino acids. V lost 1 base, J lost 5 bases, and 31 bases lay in between. The CDR3 protein is CASSLGPASGSTDMSLDTQYF. The CDR3 bases are TGTGCCAGCAGTTTAGGGCCAGCTAGTGGGAGTACAGACATGAGTCTAGATACGCAGTATTTT.

Comment on this clonotype: An end of the junction does not agree with germline; a read error may underlie this. The chain recombines TRBV11-1 with TRBJ2-7; D may be TRBD2 (6 bases). This CDR3 is 14 amino acids long. Germline V CDR1 and CDR2: SGHAT, FQDESV (reference sequence). CDR3 in DNA: TGTGCCAGCAGCTTCAGGGAGCGGGTCTACGAGCAGTATTTC. It specifies CASSFRERVYEQYF.

Details on this clonotype: A read error may produce the germline difference seen at one junction end. This chain links TRBV7-9 with TRBJ2-1; TRBD2 is a possible D gene (6 bases). Germline V gene sequence: CDR1 SEHNR, CDR2 FQNEAQ (reference sequence). The CDR3 sequence is 17 residues long. CDR3 in amino acids: CANSPRRNSGLYNEQFF. CDR3 coding DNA: TGTGCCAACAGCCCAAGGCGGAATAGCGGCCTTTACAATGAGCAGTTCTTC.

The chain links TRBV20-1 to TRBJ2-3; 7 bases are shared with TRBD2. The V and J ends lost 7 bases and 2 bases, in that order; junction bases with no gene match: 12. The V gene's germline CDR1 is DFQATT and CDR2 SNEGSKA (reference sequence). The CDR3 loop spans 15 amino acids. CDR3 bases: TGCAGTGATATTACCAGCGGGACTTCCACAGATACGCAGTATTTT. As protein: CSDITSGTSTDTQYF.

On this clonotype: A much larger clone lies a single base off, so this may be a read error. The rearrangement joins TRBV5-1 to TRBJ2-1; a possible D gene is TRBD2 (5 bases). The germline CDR1 and CDR2 sequences are SGHRS and YFSETQ. The CDR3 runs to 16 residues. The V end lost 3 bases, the J end lost 5 bases, and 18 bases lay between the germline ends. DNA for the CDR3: TGCGCCAGCAGCTGGCGTGTAGGACTTCCAGACAATGAGCAGTTCTTC. Its protein product is CASSWRVGLPDNEQFF.

On this clonotype itself: Mismatch with germline at one junction end may stem from a read error. V gene TRBV5-4 combines with J gene TRBJ1-2; 7 nucleotides line up with TRBD1. Germline V gives CDR1 SGHNT, CDR2 YYREEE (reference sequence). This CDR3 spans 14 amino acids. CDR3 coding DNA: TGTGCCAGCAGCCTGGGGACAGACCAATATGGCTCCACCTTC. Its translation: CASSLGTDQYGSTF.